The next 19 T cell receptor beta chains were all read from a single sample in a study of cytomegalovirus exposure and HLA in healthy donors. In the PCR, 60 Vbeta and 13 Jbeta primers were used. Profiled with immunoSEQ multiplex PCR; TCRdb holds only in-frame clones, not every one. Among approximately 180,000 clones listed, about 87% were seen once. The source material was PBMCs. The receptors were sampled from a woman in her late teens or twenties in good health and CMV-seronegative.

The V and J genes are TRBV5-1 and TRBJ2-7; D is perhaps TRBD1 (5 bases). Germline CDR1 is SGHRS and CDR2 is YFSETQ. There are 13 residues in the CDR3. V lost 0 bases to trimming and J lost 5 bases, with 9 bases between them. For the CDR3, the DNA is TGCGCCAGCAGCTTGGTGGGGCAGGACGAGCAGTACTTC. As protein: CASSLVGQDEQYF.

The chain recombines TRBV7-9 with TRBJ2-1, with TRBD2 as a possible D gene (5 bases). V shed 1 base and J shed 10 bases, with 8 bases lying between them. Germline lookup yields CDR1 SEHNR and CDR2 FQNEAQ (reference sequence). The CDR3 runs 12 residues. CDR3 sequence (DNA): TGTGCCAGCAGCTTAGGTACGGGAGAGCAGTTCTTC. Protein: CASSLGTGEQFF.

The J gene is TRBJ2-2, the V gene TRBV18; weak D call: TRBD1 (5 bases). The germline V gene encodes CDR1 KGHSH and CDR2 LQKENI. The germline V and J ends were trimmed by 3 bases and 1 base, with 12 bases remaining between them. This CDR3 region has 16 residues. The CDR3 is CASSPAATGNTGELFF. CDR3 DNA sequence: TGTGCCAGCTCACCCGCTGCCACAGGGAACACCGGGGAGCTGTTTTTT.

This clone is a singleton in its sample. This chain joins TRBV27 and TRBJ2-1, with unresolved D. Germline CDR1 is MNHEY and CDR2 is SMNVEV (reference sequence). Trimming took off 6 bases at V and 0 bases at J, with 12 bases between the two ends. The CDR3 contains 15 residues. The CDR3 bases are TGTGCCAGCAGCTCCCTGGCCTTCTCCTACAATGAGCAGTTCTTC. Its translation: CASSSLAFSYNEQFF.

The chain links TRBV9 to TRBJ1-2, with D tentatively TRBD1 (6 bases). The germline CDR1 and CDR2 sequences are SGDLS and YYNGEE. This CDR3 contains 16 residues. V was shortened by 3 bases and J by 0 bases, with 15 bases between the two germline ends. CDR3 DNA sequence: TGTGCCAGCAGCGCCGGGACAAAGTTAGCTAACTATGGCTACACCTTC. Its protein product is CASSAGTKLANYGYTF.

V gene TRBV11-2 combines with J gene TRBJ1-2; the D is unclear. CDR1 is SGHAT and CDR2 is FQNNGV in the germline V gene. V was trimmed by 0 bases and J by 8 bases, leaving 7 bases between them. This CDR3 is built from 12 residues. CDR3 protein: CASSLEWSGYTF. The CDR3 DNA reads TGTGCCAGCAGCTTAGAGTGGAGCGGCTACACCTTC.

The CDR3 reads CASSFSPSYNEQFF. The DNA of the CDR3 is TGTGCCAGCAGCTTTTCCCCTAGTTACAATGAGCAGTTCTTC. V and J are TRBV7-2 and TRBJ2-1; D call uncertain. The CDR3 has 14 amino acids. Trimming took off 3 bases at V and 4 bases at J, with 10 bases between the two ends. Germline V CDR1 and CDR2: SGHTA, FQGNSA.

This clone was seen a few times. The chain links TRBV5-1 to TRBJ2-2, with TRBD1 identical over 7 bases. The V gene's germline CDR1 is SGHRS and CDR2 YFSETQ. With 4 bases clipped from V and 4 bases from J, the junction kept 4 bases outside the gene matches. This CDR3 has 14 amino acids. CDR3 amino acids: CASSPGQRTGELFF. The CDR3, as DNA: TGCGCCAGCAGCCCGGGACAGCGCACCGGGGAGCTGTTTTTT.

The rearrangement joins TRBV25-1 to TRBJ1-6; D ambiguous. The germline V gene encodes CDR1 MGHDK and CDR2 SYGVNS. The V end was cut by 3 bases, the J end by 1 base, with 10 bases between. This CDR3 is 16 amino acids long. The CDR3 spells CASSEEVPSYNSPLHF. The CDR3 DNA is TGTGCCAGCAGTGAGGAGGTCCCATCCTATAATTCACCCCTCCACTTT.

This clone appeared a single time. As DNA, the CDR3 is TGTGCCAGCAGCCGATCCTACAATGAGAGGATCACTGAAGCTTTCTTT. It specifies CASSRSYNERITEAFF. The gene calls are TRBV5-6 and TRBJ1-1; D gene uncertain. Germline CDR1 reads SGHDT; CDR2 reads YYEEEE. Trimming cost V 4 bases and J 4 bases, with 20 bases left between them. The CDR3 is 16 residues long.

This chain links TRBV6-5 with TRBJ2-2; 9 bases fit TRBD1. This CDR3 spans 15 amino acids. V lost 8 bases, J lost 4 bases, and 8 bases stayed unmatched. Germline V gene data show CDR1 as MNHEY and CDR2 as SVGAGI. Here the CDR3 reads CASRLQGAGTGELFF. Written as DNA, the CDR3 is TGTGCCAGCCGATTACAGGGGGCGGGCACCGGGGAGCTGTTTTTT.

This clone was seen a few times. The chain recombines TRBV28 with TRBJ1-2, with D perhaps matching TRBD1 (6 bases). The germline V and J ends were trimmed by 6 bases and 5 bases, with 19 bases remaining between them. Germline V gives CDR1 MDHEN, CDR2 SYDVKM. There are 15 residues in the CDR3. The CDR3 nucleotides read TGTGCCAGCAGGCAGGGGAGCAGGGGCTTTTATGGCTACACCTTC. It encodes CASRQGSRGFYGYTF.

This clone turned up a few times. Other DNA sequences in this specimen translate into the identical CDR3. CDR3 protein: CASSYSTGGTEAFF. CDR3 DNA: TGTGCCAGCAGTTACTCCACAGGGGGCACTGAAGCTTTCTTT. The V and J genes are TRBV6-5 and TRBJ1-1; TRBD1 matches at 8 bases. The CDR3 is made up of 14 amino acids. The V segment lost 0 bases and the J segment 4 bases; nucleotides outside the gene matches: 1. Per germline, CDR1 MNHEY and CDR2 SVGAGI.

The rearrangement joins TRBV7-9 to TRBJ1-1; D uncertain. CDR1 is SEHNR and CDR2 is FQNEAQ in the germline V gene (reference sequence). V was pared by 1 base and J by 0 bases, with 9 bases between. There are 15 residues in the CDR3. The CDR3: CASSLVELMNTEAFF. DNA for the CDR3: TGTGCCAGCAGCTTAGTGGAGTTAATGAACACTGAAGCTTTCTTT.

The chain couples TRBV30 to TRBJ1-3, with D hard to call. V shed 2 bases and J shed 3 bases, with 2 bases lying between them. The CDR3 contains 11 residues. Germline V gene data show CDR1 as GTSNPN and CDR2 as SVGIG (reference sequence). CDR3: CAWSYGNTIYF. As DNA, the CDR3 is TGTGCCTGGAGTTATGGAAACACCATATATTTT.

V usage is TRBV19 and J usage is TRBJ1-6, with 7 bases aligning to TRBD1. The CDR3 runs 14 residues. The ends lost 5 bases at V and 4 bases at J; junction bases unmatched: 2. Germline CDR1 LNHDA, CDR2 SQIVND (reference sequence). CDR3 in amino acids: CASSSGQYNSPLHF. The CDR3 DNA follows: TGTGCCAGTAGTTCGGGACAGTATAATTCACCCCTCCACTTT.

CDR3 sequence (DNA): TGTGCCAGCACCTTCGCAGGGTTGCAGAACGGGGAGCTGTTTTTT. Protein product: CASTFAGLQNGELFF. V usage is TRBV6-1 and J usage is TRBJ2-2; possible D gene TRBD1, 5 bases. The germline V and J ends were trimmed by 7 bases and 7 bases, with 19 bases remaining between them. There are 15 residues in the CDR3. The germline gives CDR1 MNHNS, CDR2 SASEGT.

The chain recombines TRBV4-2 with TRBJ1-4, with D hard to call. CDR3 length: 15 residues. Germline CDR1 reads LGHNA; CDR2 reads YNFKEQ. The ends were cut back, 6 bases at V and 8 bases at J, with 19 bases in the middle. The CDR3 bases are TGTGCCAGCAGACCCCCCCCCGGGGATTTGGAAAAACTGTTTTTT. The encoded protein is CASRPPPGDLEKLFF.

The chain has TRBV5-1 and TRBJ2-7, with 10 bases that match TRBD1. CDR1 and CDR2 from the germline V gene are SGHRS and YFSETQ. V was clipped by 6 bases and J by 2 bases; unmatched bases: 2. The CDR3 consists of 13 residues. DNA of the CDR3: TGCGCCAGCAAGGGACAGGGGACCTACGAGCAGTACTTC. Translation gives CASKGQGTYEQYF.